This T cell receptor (beta chain) was sequenced in a study of T cells in tuberculosis. Study-wide context: IGRA-negative adolescents, IGRA-positive adolescents with latent tuberculosis and adults with active tuberculosis formed this South African cohort. Notes on the study in general: Active tuberculosis TCR-alpha repertoires lay closer to GMM-specific TCRs than IGRA-negative controls, suggesting clonal expansion.

A word on this clone: Its antigen is as yet unknown.

The V gene's germline CDR1 is SGHRS and CDR2 YFSETQ. The CDR3 is 15 residues long. The trim removed 1 base at V and 12 bases at J, leaving 9 bases unmatched. Unsorted cryopreserved PBMC were sequenced, averaging around 100,000 T cells per clinical donor. Using immunoSEQ multiplex PCR, the repertoire was profiled, and TCRdb retains in-frame clones only, with some absent. The sample carries about 43,000 clones, around 94% recorded once. The sequenced material came from PBMCs. The V gene is TRBV5-1, the J gene TRBJ2-7; TRBD2 matches at 14 bases. This clonotype was sampled from a donor under 30 with latent tuberculosis or without tuberculosis infection. Some clones in this sample may be carry-over from other donors' samples. The CDR3 coding sequence is TGCGCCAGCAGCTTGTCTGGACTAGCGGGAGGAATGCGGTACTTC. It codes for CASSLSGLAGGMRYF.